These T cell receptor beta chains were read from a single sample in a study of blood T cell repertoires in COVID-19. Only in-frame clones appear in the TCRdb table, and some are missing; sequencing was by immunoSEQ multiplex PCR. The sample holds 88,000 or so clones, 75% to 85% seen once. The source material was peripheral blood. The receptors were gathered from a human donor in a cohort sampled during active COVID-19. The CDR3 runs from the conserved cysteine through the conserved F or W. The D gene is left open where the match is weak. Clone size is stated in some rows and not others, as once, few, many or a class when expanded.

TRBV28	TRBJ2-1	.	.	TGTGCCAACAGTTCCCTTGCGAACAATGAGCAGTTCTTC	CANSSLANNEQFF
TRBV6-5	TRBJ1-1	once	.	TGTGCCAGCAGTTATAATGTCGGGTACACTGAAGCTTTCTTT	CASSYNVGYTEAFF
TRBV7-8	TRBJ1-6	few	.	TGTGCCAGCAGCCCCCGCGGGACGGCTAATTCACCCCTCCACTTT	CASSPRGTANSPLHF
TRBV10-3	TRBJ2-3	.	TRBD1	TGTGCCATCAGTAATCACGGACAGGGGGCTAAGGGAGATACGCAGTATTTT	CAISNHGQGAKGDTQYF
TRBV6-5	TRBJ2-1	.	TRBD1	TGTGCCAGCAAGACAGGGTTGACGTACAATGAGCAGTTCTTC	CASKTGLTYNEQFF
TRBV5-6	TRBJ1-5	few	TRBD1	TGTGCCAGCAGCCAACTGGGACAGGGAAATCAGCCCCAGCATTTT	CASSQLGQGNQPQHF
TRBV5-1	TRBJ2-1	.	.	TGCGCCAGCAGCTTGGGGGCAGAACCCAATGAGCAGTTCTTC	CASSLGAEPNEQFF
TRBV7-8	TRBJ2-1	.	TRBD2	TGTGCCAGCAGCTCGACTAGCGGTTCCTACAATGAGCAGTTCTTC	CASSSTSGSYNEQFF
TRBV2	TRBJ1-2	.	TRBD1	TGTGCCAGCGGGGGACAGGGGTTTGGCTACACCTTC	CASGGQGFGYTF
TRBV28	TRBJ2-3	.	TRBD2	TGTGCCAGCAGTCTCCTAGCGGGTCTTAGGGGCACAGATACGCAGTATTTT	CASSLLAGLRGTDTQYF
TRBV30	TRBJ1-4	.	.	TGTGCCTGGAGTGGGCGGGGGTCGACTCTACTGTTTTTT	CAWSGRGSTLLFF
TRBV10-3	TRBJ2-2	.	.	TGTGCCATCAGGGGGGGTCTTGAGAACACCGGGGAGCTGTTTTTT	CAIRGGLENTGELFF
TRBV6-4	TRBJ2-2	.	.	TGTGCCAGCAGTGGGAGTTCTGGTGGCGTCGGGGAGCTGTTTTTT	CASSGSSGGVGELFF
TRBV7-8	TRBJ2-5	.	TRBD2	TGTGCCAGCAGCTTAGGGGGGAGAGCGGGAGAAGAGACCCAGTACTTC	CASSLGGRAGEETQYF
TRBV15	TRBJ2-1	.	TRBD2	TGTGCCACCAGCAGAGCTCGACTAGCGGGAGAAGATGAGCAGTTCTTC	CATSRARLAGEDEQFF
TRBV28	TRBJ1-5	.	TRBD1	TGTGCCATCTCACAGGGGAACAATCAGCCCCAGCATTTT	CAISQGNNQPQHF
TRBV7-2	TRBJ2-5	.	.	TGTGCCAGCAGCTTAGAAGGGGACCAAGAGACCCAGTACTTC	CASSLEGDQETQYF
TRBV28	TRBJ2-7	.	TRBD2	TGTGCCAGCAGCCCCTCTAGCGGGAGTGTGTACGAGCAGTACTTC	CASSPSSGSVYEQYF
TRBV11-2	TRBJ2-5	.	.	TGTGCCAGCAGCTCAATACAGGGCACCGAGACCCAGTACTTC	CASSSIQGTETQYF
TRBV12-5	TRBJ2-1	.	.	TGTGCTAGTGGTTGGAGGCGCACCATTCCCAATGAGCAGTTCTTC	CASGWRRTIPNEQFF
TRBV10-3	TRBJ1-6	medium-sized	TRBD1	TGTGCCATCAGCTTCCAAGGACAGGGAGGAAATTCACCCCTCCACTTT	CAISFQGQGGNSPLHF
TRBV28	TRBJ1-4	.	.	TGTGCCAGCAGTTTAACAGGGTCAACTAATGAAAAACTGTTTTTT	CASSLTGSTNEKLFF
TRBV6-5	TRBJ2-3	few	.	TGTGCCAGCAGTTACGGTGAAAGGGACTCGCAGTATTTT	CASSYGERDSQYF
TRBV5-4	TRBJ2-7	.	TRBD1	TGTGCCAGCAGCTTGGGCAGACAGGGATCCTTCTACGAGCAGTACTTC	CASSLGRQGSFYEQYF
TRBV19	TRBJ2-1	.	TRBD2	TGTGCCAGTAGTTTCCCCGGGACTAGCGGGTATTACAATGAGCAGTTCTTC	CASSFPGTSGYYNEQFF
TRBV5-1	TRBJ2-1	once	.	TGCGCCAGCAGCTTGAGCGGACGGACAGTCAATGAGCAGTTCTTC	CASSLSGRTVNEQFF
TRBV3-1/TRBV3-2	TRBJ1-1	.	.	TGTGCCAGCAGCCGTGGGCGACAGGCTTCGAACACTGAAGCTTTCTTT	CASSRGRQASNTEAFF
TRBV5-1	TRBJ1-6	.	.	TGCGCCAGCAGGATACGACTGGATAATTCACCCCTCCACTTT	CASRIRLDNSPLHF
TRBV27	TRBJ2-1	.	TRBD1	TGTGCCAGCAGTTTAACCGGGACAGGCTTTTATGAGCAGTTCTTC	CASSLTGTGFYEQFF
TRBV27	TRBJ2-7	.	TRBD2	TGTGCCAGCGCCGGGAGGTCTATCGACGAGCAGTACTTC	CASAGRSIDEQYF
TRBV19	TRBJ2-7	.	.	TGTGCCAGTAGTACTCTTAGCGGAGACCAAAACTTC	CASSTLSGDQNF
TRBV18	TRBJ2-5	.	.	TGTGCCAGCTCACCACCGTCAGGGATGGAGACCCAGTACTTC	CASSPPSGMETQYF